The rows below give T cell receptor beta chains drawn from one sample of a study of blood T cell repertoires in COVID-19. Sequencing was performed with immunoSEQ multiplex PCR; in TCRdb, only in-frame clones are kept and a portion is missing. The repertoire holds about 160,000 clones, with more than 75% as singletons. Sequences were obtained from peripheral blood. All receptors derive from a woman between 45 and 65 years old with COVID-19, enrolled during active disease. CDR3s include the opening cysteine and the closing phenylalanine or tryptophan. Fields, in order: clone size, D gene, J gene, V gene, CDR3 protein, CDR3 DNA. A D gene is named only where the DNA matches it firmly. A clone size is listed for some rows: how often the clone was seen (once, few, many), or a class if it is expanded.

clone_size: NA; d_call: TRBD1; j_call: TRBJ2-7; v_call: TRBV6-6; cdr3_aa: CASSRPTGTNSYEQYF; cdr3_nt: TGTGCCAGCAGTCGACCGACAGGGACAAACTCCTACGAGCAGTACTTC
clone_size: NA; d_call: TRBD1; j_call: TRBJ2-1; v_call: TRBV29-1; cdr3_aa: CSAQGAHDEQFF; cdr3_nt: TGCAGCGCGCAGGGGGCACACGATGAGCAGTTCTTC
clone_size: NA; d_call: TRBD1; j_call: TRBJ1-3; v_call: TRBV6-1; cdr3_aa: CASSGGQGGSGNTIYF; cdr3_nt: TGTGCCAGCAGTGGGGGACAGGGCGGCTCTGGAAACACCATATATTTT
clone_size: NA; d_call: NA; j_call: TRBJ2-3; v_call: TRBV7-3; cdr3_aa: CASSSSTDTQYF; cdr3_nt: TGTGCCAGCAGCTCCTCCACAGATACGCAGTATTTT
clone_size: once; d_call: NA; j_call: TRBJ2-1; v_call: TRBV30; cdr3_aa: CAWSLGVDNEQFF; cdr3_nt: TGTGCCTGGAGTCTCGGGGTGGACAATGAGCAGTTCTTC
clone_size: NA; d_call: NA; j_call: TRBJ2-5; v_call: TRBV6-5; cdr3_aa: CASSRNQQETQYF; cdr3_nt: TGTGCCAGCAGCAGGAATCAGCAAGAGACCCAGTACTTC
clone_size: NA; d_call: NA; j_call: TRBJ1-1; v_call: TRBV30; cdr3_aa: CACEPRNTEAFF; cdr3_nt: TGTGCCTGTGAACCCAGGAACACTGAAGCTTTCTTT
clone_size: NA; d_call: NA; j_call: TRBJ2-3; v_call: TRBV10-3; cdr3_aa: CAISLRGSSTDTQYF; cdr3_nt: TGTGCCATCAGTCTCCGGGGATCTAGCACAGATACGCAGTATTTT
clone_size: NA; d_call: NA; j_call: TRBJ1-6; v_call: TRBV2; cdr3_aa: CASSESFNSPLHF; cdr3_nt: TGTGCCAGCAGTGAAAGCTTCAATTCACCCCTCCACTTT
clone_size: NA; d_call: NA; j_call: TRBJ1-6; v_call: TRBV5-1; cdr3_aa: CASRAGADYNSPLHF; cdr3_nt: TGCGCCAGCCGGGCAGGGGCCGATTATAATTCACCCCTCCACTTT
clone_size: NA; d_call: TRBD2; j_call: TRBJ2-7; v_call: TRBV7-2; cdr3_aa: CASSSHGGVHSYEQYF; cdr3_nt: TGTGCCAGCAGCTCCCACGGGGGGGTTCACTCCTACGAGCAGTACTTC
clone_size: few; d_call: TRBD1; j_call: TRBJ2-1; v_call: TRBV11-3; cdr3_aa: CASSLEGTGVYNEQFF; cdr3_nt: TGTGCCAGCAGCTTAGAAGGGACAGGGGTATACAATGAGCAGTTCTTC
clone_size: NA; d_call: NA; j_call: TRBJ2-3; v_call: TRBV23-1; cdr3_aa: CASSQVSGSSTDTQYF; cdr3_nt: TGCGCCAGCAGTCAAGTTTCGGGGTCTAGCACAGATACGCAGTATTTT
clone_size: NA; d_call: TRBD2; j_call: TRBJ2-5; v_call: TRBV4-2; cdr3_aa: CASSQDVRTSGGETQYF; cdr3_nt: TGTGCCAGCAGCCAAGATGTCAGGACTAGCGGGGGGGAGACCCAGTACTTC
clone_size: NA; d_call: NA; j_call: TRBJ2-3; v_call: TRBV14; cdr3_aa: CASRLRGNGPDTQYF; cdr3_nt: TGTGCCAGCAGACTGAGGGGGAACGGGCCAGATACGCAGTATTTT
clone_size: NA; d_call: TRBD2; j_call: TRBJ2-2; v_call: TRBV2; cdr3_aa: CASSDQRGWAGELFF; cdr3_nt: TGTGCCAGCAGTGACCAGCGGGGGTGGGCCGGGGAGCTGTTTTTT
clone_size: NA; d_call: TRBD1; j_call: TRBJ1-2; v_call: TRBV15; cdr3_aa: CATSRGDREYGYTF; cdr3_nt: TGTGCCACCAGCAGAGGAGACAGGGAATATGGCTACACCTTC
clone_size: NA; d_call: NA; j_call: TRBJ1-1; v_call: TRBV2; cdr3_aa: CASSGQVITETFF; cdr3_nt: TGTGCCAGCAGTGGACAGGTTATCACTGAAACTTTCTTT
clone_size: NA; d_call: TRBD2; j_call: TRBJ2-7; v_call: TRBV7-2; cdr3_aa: CASSRAGVIHEQYF; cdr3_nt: TGTGCCAGCAGCAGGGCGGGGGTAATCCACGAGCAGTACTTC
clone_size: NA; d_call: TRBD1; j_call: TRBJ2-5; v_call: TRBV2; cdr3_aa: CATRRDRGLQETQYF; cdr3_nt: TGTGCCACGCGGCGGGACAGGGGGCTTCAAGAGACCCAGTACTTC
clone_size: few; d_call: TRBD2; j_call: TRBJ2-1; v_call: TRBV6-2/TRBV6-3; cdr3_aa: CASSPKRQLAGEQFF; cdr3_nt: TGTGCCAGCAGTCCCAAAAGGCAACTAGCGGGAGAGCAGTTCTTC
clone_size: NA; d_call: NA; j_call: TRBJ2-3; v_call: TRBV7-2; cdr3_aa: CASSLGLGASTDTQYF; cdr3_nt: TGTGCCAGCAGCTTAGGTCTGGGGGCAAGTACAGATACGCAGTATTTT
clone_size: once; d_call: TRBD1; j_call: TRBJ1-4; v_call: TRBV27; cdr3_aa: CASSAGNRGQEKLFF; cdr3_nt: TGTGCCAGCAGTGCCGGGAACAGGGGACAAGAAAAACTGTTTTTT
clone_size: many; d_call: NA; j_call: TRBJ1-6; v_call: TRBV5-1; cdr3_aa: CASSLAATSDNSPLHF; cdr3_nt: TGCGCCAGCAGCTTGGCGGCCACTAGCGATAATTCACCCCTCCACTTT
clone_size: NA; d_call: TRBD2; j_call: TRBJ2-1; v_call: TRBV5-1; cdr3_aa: CASSLGLAGGNEQFF; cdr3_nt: TGCGCCAGCAGCTTGGGACTAGCGGGGGGTAATGAGCAGTTCTTC
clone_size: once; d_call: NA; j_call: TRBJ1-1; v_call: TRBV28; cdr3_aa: CASNPPGHENTEAFF; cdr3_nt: TGTGCCAGTAATCCACCGGGACACGAGAACACTGAAGCTTTCTTT
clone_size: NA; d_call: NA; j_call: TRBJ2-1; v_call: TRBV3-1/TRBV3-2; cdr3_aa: CASSQGQVSSYNEQFF; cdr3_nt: TGTGCCAGCAGCCAAGGACAGGTCTCCTCCTACAATGAGCAGTTCTTC
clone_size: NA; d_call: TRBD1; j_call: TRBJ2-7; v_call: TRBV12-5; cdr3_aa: CASGPGQGTYEQYF; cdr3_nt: TGTGCTAGTGGTCCGGGACAGGGGACCTACGAGCAGTACTTC
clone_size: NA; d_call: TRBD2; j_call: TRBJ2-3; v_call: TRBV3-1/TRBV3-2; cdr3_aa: CASSHVLAGASTDTQYF; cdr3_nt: TGTGCCAGCAGCCATGTTCTAGCGGGGGCCAGCACAGATACGCAGTATTTT
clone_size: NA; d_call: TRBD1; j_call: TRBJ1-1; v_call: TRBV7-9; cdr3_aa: CASSLPTGEDTEAFF; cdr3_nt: TGTGCCAGCAGCTTACCCACAGGGGAGGACACTGAAGCTTTCTTT
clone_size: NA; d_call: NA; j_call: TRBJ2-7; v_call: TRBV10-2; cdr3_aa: CAVRDPGHEQYF; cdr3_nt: TGCGCCGTGCGGGACCCCGGGCACGAGCAGTACTTC
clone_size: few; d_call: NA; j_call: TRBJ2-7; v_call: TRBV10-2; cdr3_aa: CASISTPYEQYF; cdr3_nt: TGCGCCAGCATATCTACCCCCTACGAGCAGTACTTC
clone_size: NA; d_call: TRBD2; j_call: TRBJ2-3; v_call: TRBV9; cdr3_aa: CASSVAAGVTDTQYF; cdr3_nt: TGTGCCAGCAGCGTAGCTGCGGGGGTCACAGATACGCAGTATTTT
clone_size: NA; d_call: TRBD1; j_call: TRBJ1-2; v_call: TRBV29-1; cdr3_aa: CSVATGDNYGYTF; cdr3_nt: TGCAGCGTTGCCACAGGGGATAACTATGGCTACACCTTC
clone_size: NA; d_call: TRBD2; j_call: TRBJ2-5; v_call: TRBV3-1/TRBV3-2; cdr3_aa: CASTSGLAGGGTQYF; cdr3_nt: TGTGCCAGCACCTCCGGACTAGCGGGGGGCGGTACCCAGTACTTC
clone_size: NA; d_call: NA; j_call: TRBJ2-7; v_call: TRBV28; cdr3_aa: CASSLSQGMPYEQYF; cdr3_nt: TGTGCCAGCAGTTTAAGTCAGGGAATGCCCTACGAGCAGTACTTC
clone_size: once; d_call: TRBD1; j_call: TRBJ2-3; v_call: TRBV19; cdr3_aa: CASSRQGATDTQYF; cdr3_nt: TGTGCCAGTAGCCGGCAGGGGGCCACAGATACGCAGTATTTT
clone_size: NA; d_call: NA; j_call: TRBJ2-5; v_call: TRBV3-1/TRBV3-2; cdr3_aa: CASSQADQETQYF; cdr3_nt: TGTGCCAGCAGCCAAGCTGACCAAGAGACCCAGTACTTC
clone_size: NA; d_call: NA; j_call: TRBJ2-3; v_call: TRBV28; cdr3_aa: CASSLGLITDTQYF; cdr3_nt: TGTGCCAGCAGTTTGGGACTCATCACAGATACGCAGTATTTT